One and the same sample provided the 24 T cell receptor beta chains below, sequenced in a study of cytomegalovirus exposure and HLA in healthy donors (dated by TCRdb to the late 2010s). The library was produced with the immunoSEQ multiplex PCR assay. A mixture of 60 forward primers for TCR Vbeta segments and 13 reverse primers for TCR Jbeta segments was used in the multiplex PCR. TCRdb stores this immuneACCESS table with in-frame sequences only. Part of the clones is absent; in the studies checked, under half of the shortfall reflects unresolved V genes, and no reason is known for the rest. The sample table contains 200,000 or so clones; only one count was recorded for more than 70% of them. Together, the top ten hold around 1.4% of the sample. The sequenced sample was PBMCs. Receptors originate from a human donor in good health.

This clone was observed a single time. CDR3 region: CASQGRDTQYF. CDR3 coding DNA: TGTGCCTCACAGGGTCGGGATACGCAGTATTTT. This chain uses TRBV2 with TRBJ2-3; D is possibly TRBD1 (6 bases). The CDR3 is made up of 11 amino acids. Germline CDR1 and CDR2: SNHLY and FYNNEI. Trimming took 11 bases from V and 6 from J, leaving 12 bases between them.

This clone has a handful of counts. This sequence joins TRBV19 and TRBJ2-3, with a possible D match to TRBD2 (6 bases). V lost 5 bases to trimming and J lost 4 bases, with 13 bases between them. Germline lookup yields CDR1 LNHDA and CDR2 SQIVND (reference sequence). The CDR3 has 14 amino acids. CDR3 DNA: TGTGCCAGTAGTTCAGGGCCGGGGGCAGATACGCAGTATTTT. Its translation: CASSSGPGADTQYF.

The CDR3 loop reads CASSIGGQGQETQYF. The CDR3 coding sequence is TGTGCCAGTAGTATAGGTGGCCAGGGCCAAGAGACCCAGTACTTC. This rearrangement joins TRBV19 to TRBJ2-5; D possibly corresponds to TRBD1 (5 bases). With 1 base removed from V and 1 base from J, the gap between germline ends came to 10 bases. CDR3 size: 15 residues. Per the germline V gene, CDR1 is LNHDA and CDR2 is SQIVND (reference sequence).

This chain's CDR3 is CASSQEPTVNTEAFF. CDR3 in DNA: TGTGCCAGCAGCCAAGAACCGACAGTGAACACTGAAGCTTTCTTT. The rearrangement links TRBV4-2 to TRBJ1-1, with a possible D match to TRBD1 (5 bases). The germline V and J ends were trimmed by 0 bases and 0 bases, with 8 bases remaining between them. CDR1 and CDR2 (germline): LGHNA, YNFKEQ. This CDR3 is 15 amino acids long.

The rearrangement joins TRBV6-1 to TRBJ1-3; D perhaps matches TRBD1 (6 bases). Trimming took off 1 base at V and 1 base at J, with 11 bases between the two ends. The CDR3 totals 16 residues. Germline lookup yields CDR1 MNHNS and CDR2 SASEGT. Here the CDR3 reads CASSEGGPTSGNTIYF. The CDR3 nucleotides read TGTGCCAGCAGTGAAGGGGGGCCGACATCTGGAAACACCATATATTTT.

The CDR3 nucleotides read TGTGCCAGCAGCTTGGTCACAGGGGGCTGGTACGAAAAACTGTTTTTT. Protein sequence: CASSLVTGGWYEKLFF. J is TRBJ1-4 and V is TRBV5-6; 9 bases line up with TRBD1. V was pared by 0 bases and J by 8 bases, with 8 bases of the junction left unmatched. Germline values: CDR1 SGHDT, CDR2 YYEEEE. CDR3 length: 16 residues.

The CDR3: CASRLRGLFTDTQYF. DNA for the CDR3: TGTGCCAGCAGGCTTAGAGGACTATTCACAGATACGCAGTATTTT. J is TRBJ2-3 and V is TRBV6-6, with D possibly being TRBD2 (6 bases). Looked up from germline, CDR1 is MNHNY and CDR2 is SVGAGI (reference sequence). V dropped 6 bases and J dropped 2 bases, with 15 bases sitting between them. The CDR3 is 15 residues long.

The rearrangement joins TRBV7-2 to TRBJ2-5, with D possibly matching TRBD2 (6 bases). The CDR3 totals 14 residues. Germline V gene sequence: CDR1 SGHTA, CDR2 FQGNSA. The V gene lost 1 base and the J gene lost 5 bases, with 11 bases spanning the gap. The CDR3: CASSLGGGGETQYF. Here the CDR3 DNA reads TGTGCCAGCAGCTTAGGGGGAGGCGGCGAGACCCAGTACTTC.

This clone occurred once. CDR3 DNA sequence: TGTGCCAGCTCGCCGGGACTAGCAAACCCTCTTTCCTACAATGAGCAGTTCTTC. As protein: CASSPGLANPLSYNEQFF. The V gene is TRBV7-9, the J gene TRBJ2-1; 9 bases match TRBD2. The CDR3 runs to 18 residues. Germline loops: CDR1 SEHNR, CDR2 FQNEAQ (reference sequence). V dropped 8 bases and J dropped 1; count of bases not matched to a gene: 15.

V usage is TRBV19 and J usage is TRBJ2-3; 8 nucleotides align to TRBD2. There are 16 residues in the CDR3. V lost 3 bases and J lost 4; bases outside the gene matches: 9. Germline V gene lookup returns CDR1 LNHDA and CDR2 SQIVND (reference sequence). The CDR3 is CASSIYGAGVADTQYF. CDR3 coding DNA: TGTGCCAGTAGTATCTATGGAGCGGGAGTTGCAGATACGCAGTATTTT.

This chain connects TRBV27 to TRBJ2-3; D gene unclear. CDR1 and CDR2 (germline): MNHEY, SMNVEV (reference sequence). V dropped 5 bases and J dropped 6 bases, with 15 bases sitting between them. The CDR3 has 14 amino acids. The CDR3 region is CASSPESPLDTQYF. In DNA form, the CDR3 reads TGTGCCAGCAGTCCCGAGAGCCCTTTGGATACGCAGTATTTT.

The genes are TRBV10-3 and TRBJ2-7; TRBD2 matches at 11 bases. Germline trimming cut 4 bases from V and 6 bases from J; bases unmatched to any gene: 11. Germline assignment: CDR1 ENHRY and CDR2 SYGVKD. The CDR3 consists of 16 residues. The CDR3 protein is CAISGSVAGGPSEQYF. CDR3 in DNA: TGTGCCATCAGTGGTTCGGTAGCGGGAGGGCCTAGCGAGCAGTACTTC.

This clone was seen a single time. The chain employs TRBV11-1 and TRBJ2-1; D not certain. The germline CDR1 and CDR2 sequences are SGHAT and FQDESV (reference sequence). The CDR3 consists of 18 residues. Trimming took 4 bases from V and 2 from J, leaving 21 bases between them. CDR3 DNA: TGTGCCAGCAGCTCGTCCTATTCGGAGCTGAGGACCTACAATGAGCAGTTCTTC. This sequence encodes CASSSSYSELRTYNEQFF.

The chain links TRBV28 to TRBJ2-7, with D unresolved. This CDR3 has 14 residues. Trimming stripped 5 bases from V and 0 bases from J, with 11 bases between. Germline lookup yields CDR1 MDHEN and CDR2 SYDVKM. In nucleotides, the CDR3 is TGTGCCAGCAGTCCGTCGTGGAGCTCCTACGAGCAGTACTTC. This encodes CASSPSWSSYEQYF. Combining the CDR3 with reference TRBV28 and TRBJ2-7 gives the whole variable domain DVKVTQSSRYLVKRTGEKVFLECVQDMDHENMFWYRQDPGLGLRLIYFSYDVKMKEKGDIPEGYSVSREKKERFSLILESASTNQTSMYLCASSPSWSSYEQYFGPGTRLTVT.

The chain joins TRBV5-1 to TRBJ2-5; TRBD1 might be the D (6 bases). The CDR3 extends over 16 amino acids. CDR1 is SGHRS, CDR2 YFSETQ, per germline. V was cut by 0 bases and J by 0 bases, with 12 bases left in between. CDR3 coding DNA: TGCGCCAGCAGCTTGGGGGGGACACAGTACCAAGAGACCCAGTACTTC. The encoded protein is CASSLGGTQYQETQYF.

DNA for the CDR3: TGTGCCAGCAGCACCAGGACAGGGCGGGACACCGGGGAGCTGTTTTTT. This codes for CASSTRTGRDTGELFF. The chain carries TRBV7-2 and TRBJ2-2; TRBD1 agrees at 8 bases. Losses at the gene ends were 5 bases for V and 3 bases for J; bases not matched to a gene: 8. CDR1 and CDR2 (germline): SGHTA, FQGNSA. CDR3 length: 16 residues. Full variable domain (missing parts from reference TRBV7-2 and TRBJ2-2): GAGVSQSPSNKVTEKGKDVELRCDPISGHTALYWYRQSLGQGLEFLIYFQGNSAPDKSGLPSDRFSAERTGGSVSTLTIQRTQQEDSAVYLCASSTRTGRDTGELFFGEGSRLTVL.

The chain is built from TRBV5-5 and TRBJ1-2; TRBD1 aligns across 8 bases. This CDR3 region has 14 residues. With 4 bases clipped from V and 4 bases from J, the junction kept 6 bases outside the gene matches. The germline gives CDR1 SGHKS, CDR2 YYEKEE (reference sequence). CDR3 sequence reads: CASSSTGGGYGYTF. The CDR3 region has the DNA TGTGCCAGCAGCAGTACAGGGGGGGGCTATGGCTACACCTTC.

The V call is TRBV6-5, the J call TRBJ2-3; 13 bases are shared with TRBD2. CDR1 MNHEY and CDR2 SVGAGI come from the germline V gene. V was pared by 8 bases and J by 9 bases, with 5 bases of the junction left unmatched. The CDR3 runs 13 residues. CDR3 bases: TGTGCCAGCTCGGGACTAGCGGGGCTGACGCAGTATTTT. This translates into CASSGLAGLTQYF.

The gene calls are TRBV2 and TRBJ1-5; 12 positions match TRBD1. The CDR3 contains 15 residues. V trimming: 4 bases; J trimming: 10 bases; junction bases outside the gene matches: 8. Germline V gene lookup returns CDR1 SNHLY and CDR2 FYNNEI. The DNA for the CDR3 is TGTGCCAGCAGTGCCCTGGGACAGGGGGCTTCCCCCCAGCATTTT. Translating gives CASSALGQGASPQHF.

This rearrangement joins TRBV5-8 to TRBJ2-1, with 10 bases lining up with TRBD2. V dropped 0 bases and J dropped 7; count of bases not matched to a gene: 7. CDR1 is SGHTS and CDR2 is YDEGEE in the germline V gene. CDR3 length: 16 amino acids. CDR3 nucleotide sequence: TGTGCCAGCAGCTTGGTTCTCAGCGGGAGGGGGAATGAGCAGTTCTTC. Encoded protein: CASSLVLSGRGNEQFF.

This chain joins TRBV19 and TRBJ1-5; possible D gene TRBD1, 5 bases. V lost 4 bases to trimming and J lost 7 bases, with 14 bases between them. The CDR3 covers 14 residues. Germline assignment: CDR1 LNHDA and CDR2 SQIVND (reference sequence). The CDR3 DNA follows: TGTGCCAGTAGTACGAAAGGGGTGGGGCAGCCCCAGCATTTT. It codes for CASSTKGVGQPQHF.

This clone turned up a few times. The chain combines TRBV7-9 with TRBJ2-2; D unclear. Trimming left V 2 bases short and J 4 bases short, with 5 bases between. The germline V gene encodes CDR1 SEHNR and CDR2 FQNEAQ (reference sequence). The length of the CDR3 is 13 residues. In DNA, the CDR3 is TGTGCCAGCAGCTTATCCCTCACCGGGGAGCTGTTTTTT. This codes for CASSLSLTGELFF.

The chain carries TRBV4-2 and TRBJ2-2; tentatively, D is TRBD2 (6 bases). From germline, CDR1 is LGHNA and CDR2 YNFKEQ. CDR3 size: 17 residues. V was cut by 1 base and J by 4 bases, with 16 bases left in between. The CDR3 loop is CASSQVSTGAVTGELFF. CDR3 bases: TGTGCCAGCAGCCAAGTATCTACGGGAGCGGTCACCGGGGAGCTGTTTTTT.

V is TRBV14 and J is TRBJ1-1, with 9 nucleotides matching TRBD1. Germline CDR1 SGHDN, CDR2 FVKESK. V was pared by 4 bases and J by 6 bases, with 6 bases of the junction left unmatched. The CDR3 spans 14 residues. The CDR3 region has the DNA TGTGCCAGCAGCCGGGGACAGGGAGTATCTGAAGCTTTCTTT. It translates to CASSRGQGVSEAFF.